This is a list of T cell receptor beta chains from one sample in a study of blood T cell repertoires in COVID-19. Only in-frame clones appear in the TCRdb table, and some are missing; sequencing was by immunoSEQ multiplex PCR. The data show fewer than 45,000 clones, approximately 81% seen once. The sequenced sample consisted of peripheral blood. These receptors came from a man in his 60s with COVID-19, enrolled during active disease. CDR3s include the opening cysteine and the closing phenylalanine or tryptophan. Fields, in order: clone size, J gene, D gene, V gene, CDR3 length, CDR3 DNA, CDR3 protein. A D gene is named only where the DNA matches it firmly. Clone sizes are given selectively: once, few, many, or a class where the clone is expanded.

NA | TRBJ2-5 | NA | TRBV24-1 | 12 | TGTGCCACCAGTGATTCCGGGGAGACCCAGTACTTC | CATSDSGETQYF
NA | TRBJ1-2 | TRBD1 | TRBV6-4 | 11 | TGTGCCACCAAACAGGGGGATGGCTACACCTTC | CATKQGDGYTF
few | TRBJ2-5 | NA | TRBV2 | 13 | TGTGCCAGCACAATCAGGACTCAAGAGACCCAGTACTTC | CASTIRTQETQYF
NA | TRBJ2-7 | TRBD1 | TRBV28 | 13 | TGTGCCAGCAGGTGGACAGGGATCCACGAGCAGTACTTC | CASRWTGIHEQYF
NA | TRBJ2-3 | NA | TRBV9 | 14 | TGTGCCAGCAGCGTACAGGGTTCAGGAGATACGCAGTATTTT | CASSVQGSGDTQYF
NA | TRBJ2-2 | TRBD2 | TRBV18 | 16 | TGTGCCAGCTCACCACGACTAGCGGGAGGTACCGGGGAGCTGTTTTTT | CASSPRLAGGTGELFF
NA | TRBJ1-1 | NA | TRBV6-6 | 13 | TGTGCCAGCAGCCCCCGGGGGAGGACTGAAGCTTTCTTT | CASSPRGRTEAFF
NA | TRBJ1-1 | NA | TRBV11-2 | 12 | TGTGCCAGCGGCACGCCGAACACTGAAGCTTTCTTT | CASGTPNTEAFF
once | TRBJ2-1 | NA | TRBV18 | 15 | TGTGCCAGCTCACTTACCGCCAGGGACTACAATGAGCAGTTCTTC | CASSLTARDYNEQFF
NA | TRBJ2-1 | NA | TRBV2 | 13 | TGTGCCAGCAGTGAATTAGCCGTCGATGAGCAGTTCTTC | CASSELAVDEQFF
NA | TRBJ1-2 | TRBD1 | TRBV19 | 13 | TGTGCCAGTAGCATCCTCGGGACAGCAGGTTACACCTTC | CASSILGTAGYTF
once | TRBJ2-7 | NA | TRBV5-6 | 16 | TGTGCCAGCAGCCCCACCCGACAGGGAGGTTTCTACGAGCAGTACTTC | CASSPTRQGGFYEQYF
NA | TRBJ2-7 | TRBD1 | TRBV18 | 14 | TGTGCCAGCTCACCAGCCTGGGACAGAGCCGAGCAGTACTTC | CASSPAWDRAEQYF
NA | TRBJ1-2 | TRBD1 | TRBV5-1 | 15 | TGCGCCAGCAGCTTGGGCGGACAGGGGGCTGATGGCTACACCTTC | CASSLGGQGADGYTF
once | TRBJ2-5 | NA | TRBV9 | 13 | TGTGCCAGCAGCGGCAGGGGTCAAGGGGCCCAGTACTTC | CASSGRGQGAQYF
NA | TRBJ1-1 | NA | TRBV3-1/TRBV3-2 | 14 | TGTGCCAGCAGCCAAGGGCCGGGGAGCACTGAAGCTTTCTTT | CASSQGPGSTEAFF
NA | TRBJ2-3 | TRBD2 | TRBV4-1 | 17 | TGCGCCAGCAGCCAAGGGACTAGCGGGACCCTCACAGATACGCAGTATTTT | CASSQGTSGTLTDTQYF
once | TRBJ1-5 | NA | TRBV10-3 | 15 | TGTGCCATCAGGGCCGGGGTTCTCGGCACGGGGCCCCAGCATTTT | CAIRAGVLGTGPQHF